A single sample is the source of the 32 T cell receptor beta chains below, sequenced in a study of OX40 agonist ivuxolimab in advanced cancers. TCRdb's table, derived via immunoSEQ multiplex PCR, lists solely in-frame clones and lacks some. The sample has tens of thousands of clones, 70% to 90% seen once. The sample here was CD4+ or CD8+ T cells sorted from blood, taken in a trial of the OX40 agonist ivuxolimab. These receptors all stem from an adult with an advanced solid tumor such as melanoma, head and neck, liver or kidney cancer.

This clone was observed a handful of times. J is TRBJ1-2 and V is TRBV6-1; a possible D gene is TRBD1 (5 bases). The length of the CDR3 is 15 residues. V lost 7 bases and J lost 1, with 16 bases in between. From germline, CDR1 is MNHNS and CDR2 SASEGT. CDR3: CASNPRQNGNYGYTF. The CDR3 region has the DNA TGTGCCAGCAATCCCAGACAGAACGGTAACTATGGCTACACCTTC.

This clone was recorded once. The rearrangement uses TRBV7-2 and TRBJ2-2; D not resolved. The V end was cut by 5 bases, the J end by 6 bases, with 10 bases between. CDR1 is SGHTA, CDR2 FQGNSA, per germline. The CDR3 extends over 13 amino acids. As DNA, the CDR3 is TGTGCCAGCAGCCCCTTAGTCGCCGGGGAGCTGTTTTTT. This gives the protein CASSPLVAGELFF.

The chain recombines TRBV5-1 with TRBJ2-3, with D perhaps matching TRBD2 (6 bases). In germline, CDR1 is SGHRS, CDR2 YFSETQ. V was cut by 4 bases and J by 5 bases, with 14 bases left in between. The CDR3 runs to 14 residues. The CDR3 protein is CASSPGGPGDTQYF. The DNA for the CDR3 is TGCGCCAGCAGCCCAGGAGGGCCGGGAGATACGCAGTATTTT.

CDR3 coding DNA: TGCGCCAGCACTAAGGACAGTTTCTACGAGCAGTACTTC. It encodes CASTKDSFYEQYF. The V gene is TRBV10-2, the J gene TRBJ2-7, with D possibly matching TRBD1 (6 bases). CDR1 WSHSY and CDR2 SAAADI come from the germline V gene. Deletions cut 7 bases from V and 3 bases from J, with 13 bases between. This CDR3 is 13 amino acids long.

The chain employs TRBV19 and TRBJ1-1; D is unclear. Germline loops: CDR1 LNHDA, CDR2 SQIVND (reference sequence). The ends were cut back, 6 bases at V and 0 bases at J, with 17 bases in the middle. This CDR3 region has 16 residues. CDR3 protein: CASRIYAGRLNTEAFF. CDR3 in DNA: TGTGCCAGTAGGATTTATGCAGGCCGCTTGAACACTGAAGCTTTCTTT.

The chain has TRBV6-6 and TRBJ2-3; D is ambiguous. The CDR3 is 15 amino acids. Per germline, CDR1 MNHNY and CDR2 SVGAGI (reference sequence). Trimming took 2 bases from V and 0 from J, leaving 9 bases between them. The CDR3 region is CASSYEQSSTDTQYF. The CDR3 nucleotides are TGTGCCAGCAGTTACGAGCAGTCTAGCACAGATACGCAGTATTTT.

The chain couples TRBV7-9 to TRBJ1-5; 11 nucleotides match TRBD1. CDR3 length: 18 residues. Looked up from germline, CDR1 is SEHNR and CDR2 is FQNEAQ (reference sequence). V shed 5 bases, J shed 1 base, and the junction held 10 bases outside the gene matches. The CDR3 here is CASSPMDRGPLSNQPQHF. DNA for the CDR3: TGTGCCAGCAGCCCGATGGACAGGGGGCCTCTCAGCAATCAGCCCCAGCATTTT.

The chain recombines TRBV6-5 with TRBJ1-1; D might be TRBD1 (6 bases). V was cut by 6 bases and J by 1 base, with 9 bases left in between. CDR1 MNHEY and CDR2 SVGAGI come from the germline V gene. CDR3 size: 13 residues. In nucleotides, the CDR3 is TGTGCCAGCAGACAGGGTTCGAACACTGAAGCTTTCTTT. Its protein is CASRQGSNTEAFF.

The chain recombines TRBV29-1 with TRBJ2-6; D is undetermined. Germline values: CDR1 SQVTM, CDR2 ANQGSEA. The CDR3 is made up of 15 amino acids. With 4 bases removed from V and 0 bases from J, the gap between germline ends came to 10 bases. CDR3 coding DNA: TGCAGCGTTGGCCTGTTCAGCTCTGGGGCCAACGTCCTGACTTTC. Translation: CSVGLFSSGANVLTF.

This chain uses TRBV11-2 with TRBJ2-2; D may be TRBD2 (5 bases). The CDR3 runs to 13 residues. Germline CDR1 reads SGHAT; CDR2 reads FQNNGV. Deletions cut 2 bases from V and 6 bases from J, with 7 bases between. The CDR3 nucleotides read TGTGCCAGCAGCTTACTGAGGGCCGGGGAGCTGTTTTTT. Translated, it gives CASSLLRAGELFF.

V usage is TRBV7-9 and J usage is TRBJ1-2; D uncertain. Per germline, CDR1 SEHNR and CDR2 FQNEAQ (reference sequence). The CDR3 spans 15 residues. V gave up 4 bases and J gave up 8 bases, with 20 bases separating them. CDR3 protein: CASSYLGSEGSGYTF. The CDR3 DNA reads as TGTGCCAGCAGCTATCTGGGGTCCGAGGGTTCGGGCTACACCTTC.

This rearrangement joins TRBV5-6 to TRBJ1-4, with a weak D call TRBD1 (5 bases). The V gene lost 3 bases and the J gene lost 8 bases, with 20 bases spanning the gap. The V gene's germline CDR1 is SGHDT and CDR2 YYEEEE. The CDR3 is 16 amino acids. The CDR3: CASSSRNWGLGEKLFF. The CDR3 DNA reads as TGTGCCAGCAGCTCCCGAAATTGGGGCCTCGGGGAAAAACTGTTTTTT.

The V call is TRBV5-1, the J call TRBJ2-7; 8 bases fit TRBD1. Germline V lookup: CDR1 SGHRS, CDR2 YFSETQ. V was clipped by 0 bases and J by 4 bases; unmatched bases: 6. The CDR3 loop spans 15 amino acids. This chain's CDR3 is CASSLAQGAQYEQYF. The CDR3 DNA reads as TGCGCCAGCAGCTTGGCCCAGGGGGCTCAATACGAGCAGTACTTC.

The chain employs TRBV27 and TRBJ1-3; D not resolved. The germline V gene has CDR1 MNHEY and CDR2 SMNVEV (reference sequence). The CDR3 has 14 amino acids. Trimming left V 0 bases short and J 1 base short, with 4 bases between. Here the CDR3 DNA reads TGTGCCAGCAGTTTATCTCGGTCTGGAAACACCATATATTTT. Translation: CASSLSRSGNTIYF.

The chain recombines TRBV11-1 with TRBJ2-7, with TRBD2 matching over 13 bases. The CDR3 spans 13 residues. The germline gives CDR1 SGHAT, CDR2 FQDESV (reference sequence). Trimming removed 10 bases from V and 3 bases from J; junction bases left unmatched: 3. CDR3 region: CATRTSGSYEQYF. In DNA form, the CDR3 reads TGTGCCACCAGGACTAGCGGGAGCTACGAGCAGTACTTC. Supplemented by reference TRBV11-1 and TRBJ2-7, the full variable domain reads EAEVAQSPRYKITEKSQAVAFWCDPISGHATLYWYRQILGQGPELLVQFQDESVVDDSQLPKDRFSAERLKGVDSTLKIQPAELGDSAMYLCATRTSGSYEQYFGPGTRLTVT.

The rearrangement joins TRBV15 to TRBJ2-5, with D maybe TRBD1 (5 bases). Between the trimmed V and J ends, which lost 5 bases and 0 bases, there was a span of 13 bases. Per germline, CDR1 LNHNV and CDR2 YYDKDF (reference sequence). CDR3 size: 15 residues. The CDR3 is CATSHIKGYQETQYF. The CDR3 DNA follows: TGTGCCACCAGCCACATCAAGGGGTACCAAGAGACCCAGTACTTC.

J is TRBJ1-5 and V is TRBV19; D unclear. CDR1 and CDR2 from the germline V gene are LNHDA and SQIVND (reference sequence). V lost 9 bases to trimming and J lost 0 bases, with 12 bases between them. The CDR3 length is 14 residues. CDR3: CASRSTYSNQPQHF. The CDR3 nucleotides read TGTGCCAGCAGGTCAACTTATAGCAATCAGCCCCAGCATTTT.

This clone has just one count. This chain connects TRBV5-1 to TRBJ2-1; 14 nucleotides line up with TRBD2. Trimming took 4 bases from V and 5 from J; bases not matched to a gene: 5. CDR1 is SGHRS, CDR2 YFSETQ, per germline. CDR3 length equals 16 residues. The CDR3 DNA reads TGCGCCAGCAGCGCATGGACTAGCGGGAGGAACAATGAGCAGTTCTTC. It translates to CASSAWTSGRNNEQFF.

The chain employs TRBV19 and TRBJ2-7; no clear D gene. The CDR3 has 15 amino acids. Germline V gives CDR1 LNHDA, CDR2 SQIVND (reference sequence). Deletions cut 6 bases from V and 0 bases from J, with 15 bases between. Here the CDR3 DNA reads TGTGCCAGTAGCACGGCAGTGGATTCCTCCTACGAGCAGTACTTC. Protein sequence: CASSTAVDSSYEQYF.

V and J are TRBV7-9 and TRBJ2-1; 9 positions agree with TRBD1. The CDR3 spans 13 residues. J lost 9 bases, V lost 4 bases, and 4 bases had no gene match. CDR1 SEHNR and CDR2 FQNEAQ come from the germline V gene (reference sequence). The CDR3 sequence is CASSSRQGVEQFF. In nucleotides, the CDR3 is TGTGCCAGCAGCTCAAGACAGGGGGTTGAGCAGTTCTTC.

This chain uses TRBV6-5 with TRBJ1-2, with D unresolved. The V end lost 6 bases, the J end lost 2 bases, and 7 bases lay between the germline ends. CDR3 size: 12 residues. Germline V gene lookup returns CDR1 MNHEY and CDR2 SVGAGI. CDR3 coding DNA: TGTGCCAGCAGACAAATGAACTATGGCTACACCTTC. Translated, it gives CASRQMNYGYTF.

The chain combines TRBV7-9 with TRBJ2-1; the D call may be TRBD1 or TRBD2 (6 bases each). The germline CDR1 and CDR2 sequences are SEHNR and FQNEAQ (reference sequence). V was cut by 3 bases and J by 5 bases, with 17 bases left in between. The CDR3 covers 16 residues. In nucleotides, the CDR3 is TGTGCCAGCAGCTTGTCCCGGGGGCCACCTAACAATGAGCAGTTCTTC. Residues: CASSLSRGPPNNEQFF.

The chain combines TRBV15 with TRBJ1-3; TRBD1 aligns across 10 bases. This CDR3 contains 15 residues. CDR1 LNHNV and CDR2 YYDKDF come from the germline V gene (reference sequence). With 1 base clipped from V and 7 bases from J, the junction kept 4 bases outside the gene matches. CDR3 nucleotides: TGTGCCACCAGCAGAGGTGGACAGGGGGGGAACACCATATATTTT. It specifies CATSRGGQGGNTIYF. The full variable domain, completed using reference TRBV15 and TRBJ1-3, is DAMVIQNPRYQVTQFGKPVTLSCSQTLNHNVMYWYQQKSSQAPKLLFHYYDKDFNNEADTPDNFQSRRPNTSFCFLDIRSPGLGDTAMYLCATSRGGQGGNTIYFGEGSWLTVV.

The V call is TRBV2, the J call TRBJ2-5, with D perhaps given as TRBD1 or TRBD2 (5 bases each). The V gene's germline CDR1 is SNHLY and CDR2 FYNNEI. Trimming stripped 2 bases from V and 0 bases from J, with 13 bases between. The length of the CDR3 is 16 residues. CDR3 DNA sequence: TGTGCCAGCAGTGAACTGGGGGTCCAAAACCAAGAGACCCAGTACTTC. This encodes CASSELGVQNQETQYF. Full variable domain (outside the CDR3, taken from reference TRBV2 and TRBJ2-5): EPEVTQTPSHQVTQMGQEVILRCVPISNHLYFYWYRQILGQKVEFLVSFYNNEISEKSEIFDDQFSVERPDGSNFTLKIRSTKLEDSAMYFCASSELGVQNQETQYFGPGTRLLVL.

The chain couples TRBV7-2 to TRBJ2-6; D ambiguous. The CDR3 totals 16 residues. Trimming took off 5 bases at V and 0 bases at J, with 11 bases between the two ends. CDR1 is SGHTA and CDR2 is FQGNSA in the germline V gene. CDR3 in amino acids: CASSPALSSGANVLTF. CDR3 coding DNA: TGTGCCAGCAGCCCCGCCCTAAGCTCTGGGGCCAACGTCCTGACTTTC.

V gene TRBV9 combines with J gene TRBJ2-3; D gene uncertain. Trimming shortened V by 0 bases and J by 6 bases, and 2 bases separated the two germline ends. CDR3 length: 11 residues. Germline V gives CDR1 SGDLS, CDR2 YYNGEE. CDR3 residues: CASSVADTQYF. In DNA, the CDR3 is TGTGCCAGCAGCGTAGCTGATACGCAGTATTTT.

The CDR3 sequence: CASSLRGRREGGTGELFF. Here the CDR3 DNA reads TGTGCCAGTAGTTTGAGGGGGCGCAGGGAAGGAGGCACCGGGGAGCTGTTTTTT. The V gene is TRBV19, the J gene TRBJ2-2; 7 bases map to TRBD1. The J segment lost 4 bases and the V segment lost 5 bases, leaving 16 bases of the junction unmatched. Germline values: CDR1 LNHDA, CDR2 SQIVND (reference sequence). This CDR3 region has 18 residues.

The chain links TRBV25-1 to TRBJ2-5; possible D gene TRBD1, 6 bases. The germline gives CDR1 MGHDK, CDR2 SYGVNS. Trimming cost V 3 bases and J 2 bases, with 16 bases left between them. The CDR3 totals 16 residues. The CDR3 DNA reads as TGTGCCAGCAGTGAGTCGAGGGGGACGGGACAAGAGACCCAGTACTTC. Translation gives CASSESRGTGQETQYF.

In nucleotides, the CDR3 is TGTGCCAGCAGCTTAGGCACACTAGGAGAGGATGAGCAGTTCTTC. Its protein product is CASSLGTLGEDEQFF. The chain uses TRBV7-2 and TRBJ2-1; D is perhaps TRBD2 (5 bases). The CDR3 length is 15 residues. Germline CDR1 is SGHTA and CDR2 is FQGNSA. V was cut by 1 base and J by 8 bases, with 15 bases left in between.

This clone is a singleton in its sample. The chain combines TRBV10-1 with TRBJ1-1; TRBD1 might be the D (6 bases). With 2 bases removed from V and 1 base from J, the gap between germline ends came to 11 bases. CDR3 size: 15 residues. The V gene's germline CDR1 is WNHNN and CDR2 SYGVQD (reference sequence). The CDR3 nucleotides read TGCGCCAGCAGTGAGCGGGGGCGGCAGAACACTGAAGCTTTCTTT. Protein sequence: CASSERGRQNTEAFF.

The chain carries TRBV11-2 and TRBJ2-7; D not resolved. The V gene lost 1 base and the J gene lost 3 bases, with 10 bases spanning the gap. This CDR3 has 14 residues. Germline V gives CDR1 SGHAT, CDR2 FQNNGV. CDR3 loop: CASSLGVSNYEQYF. CDR3 in DNA: TGTGCCAGCAGCTTAGGTGTGAGTAACTACGAGCAGTACTTC. The full variable domain, completed using reference TRBV11-2 and TRBJ2-7, is EAGVAQSPRYKIIEKRQSVAFWCNPISGHATLYWYQQILGQGPKLLIQFQNNGVVDDSQLPKDRFSAERLKGVDSTLKIQPAKLEDSAVYLCASSLGVSNYEQYFGPGTRLTVT.

The CDR3 is CASSEYRGQVHEQYF. For the CDR3, the DNA is TGTGCCAGCAGTGAATATAGAGGCCAGGTCCACGAGCAGTACTTC. The chain combines TRBV2 with TRBJ2-7; D ambiguous. V lost 2 bases to trimming and J lost 5 bases, with 16 bases between them. From germline, CDR1 is SNHLY and CDR2 FYNNEI. This CDR3 contains 15 residues. The complete variable domain, with remaining parts taken from reference TRBV2 and TRBJ2-7, reads EPEVTQTPSHQVTQMGQEVILRCVPISNHLYFYWYRQILGQKVEFLVSFYNNEISEKSEIFDDQFSVERPDGSNFTLKIRSTKLEDSAMYFCASSEYRGQVHEQYFGPGTRLTVT.